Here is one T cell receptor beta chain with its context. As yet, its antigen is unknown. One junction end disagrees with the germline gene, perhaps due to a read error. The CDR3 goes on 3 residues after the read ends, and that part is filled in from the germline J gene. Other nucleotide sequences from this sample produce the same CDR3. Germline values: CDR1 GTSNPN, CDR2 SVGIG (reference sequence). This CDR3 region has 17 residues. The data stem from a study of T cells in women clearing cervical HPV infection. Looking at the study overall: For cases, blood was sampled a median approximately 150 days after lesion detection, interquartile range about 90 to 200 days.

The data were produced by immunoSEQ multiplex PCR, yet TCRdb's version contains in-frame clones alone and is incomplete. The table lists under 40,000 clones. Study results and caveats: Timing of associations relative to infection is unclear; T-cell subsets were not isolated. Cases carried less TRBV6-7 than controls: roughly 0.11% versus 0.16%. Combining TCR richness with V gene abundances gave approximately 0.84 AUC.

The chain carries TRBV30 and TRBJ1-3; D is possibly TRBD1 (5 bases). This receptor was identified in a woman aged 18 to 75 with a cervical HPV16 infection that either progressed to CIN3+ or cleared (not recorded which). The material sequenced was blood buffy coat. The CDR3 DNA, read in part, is TGTGCCTGGAGTACCCGGGACTCGGGGGGACCTGGAAACACA. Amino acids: CAWSTRDSGGPGNT. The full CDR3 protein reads CAWSTRDSGGPGNTIYF.